This TCR beta chain was sequenced in a study of blood T cell repertoires in COVID-19. Study as a whole: Specimens from acute and convalescent COVID-19 originated in the United States, Italy and Spain. Nucleic acid was either cDNA or gDNA, and it came from T cells, B-cell-depleted T cells, or PBMCs.

This clone came up once. The protocol was immunoSEQ multiplex PCR, while the TCRdb copy is restricted to in-frame clones and leaves out a portion. The sample contains under 80,000 clones, 80% of which appear only once. The clonotype originates from a human donor in a cohort sampled during active COVID-19. The material sequenced was peripheral blood.

CDR3: CASSPGQGGEKLFF. DNA for the CDR3: TGTGCCAGCTCACCGGGACAGGGAGGTGAAAAACTGTTTTTT. This chain joins TRBV18 and TRBJ1-4; TRBD1 aligns across 9 bases. Germline values: CDR1 KGHSH, CDR2 LQKENI. V shed 3 bases and J 7 bases; nucleotides not matched to a gene: 3. This CDR3 is built from 14 residues.